The present T cell receptor (beta chain) was sequenced within a study of beta chain features in type 1 diabetes. The V and J ends lost 7 bases and 6 bases, in that order; junction bases with no gene match: 4. Germline V gene sequence: CDR1 GTSNPN, CDR2 SVGIG (reference sequence). CDR3 length equals 12 residues. This clone showed up many times. No antigen is known for it. The study's findings and limits: Whatever favoring of shorter templates PCR might show would apply equally to patients and controls. A closer apparent resemblance between naive, central memory and Treg TCRB repertoires was seen in patients than in healthy donors. Whether HLA type affects TCRB rearrangement stayed undetermined in the present work.

What was sequenced were expressed TCRB transcripts, since all of the isolated RNA had been reverse transcribed. The assay was immunoSEQ multiplex PCR, and TCRdb's table has in-frame clones only and misses some. Altogether 400,000 to 550,000 clones are present, roughly 10% being singletons, with the ten largest covering over 0.035%. This rearrangement joins TRBV30 to TRBJ2-2, with 8 nucleotides matching TRBD1. The specimen was naive CD4+ T cells from blood. This receptor was obtained from a woman aged 18-29 years in good health. The CDR3 sequence: CASYRGAGELFF. In DNA form, the CDR3 reads TGTGCCTCCTACAGGGGGGCCGGGGAGCTGTTTTTT. Based on the CDR3 plus reference TRBV30 and TRBJ2-2, the full variable domain is SQTIHQWPATLVQPVGSPLSLECTVEGTSNPNLYWYRQAAGRGLQLLFYSVGIGQISSEVPQNLSASRPQDRQFILSSKKLLLSDSGFYLCASYRGAGELFFGEGSRLTVL.